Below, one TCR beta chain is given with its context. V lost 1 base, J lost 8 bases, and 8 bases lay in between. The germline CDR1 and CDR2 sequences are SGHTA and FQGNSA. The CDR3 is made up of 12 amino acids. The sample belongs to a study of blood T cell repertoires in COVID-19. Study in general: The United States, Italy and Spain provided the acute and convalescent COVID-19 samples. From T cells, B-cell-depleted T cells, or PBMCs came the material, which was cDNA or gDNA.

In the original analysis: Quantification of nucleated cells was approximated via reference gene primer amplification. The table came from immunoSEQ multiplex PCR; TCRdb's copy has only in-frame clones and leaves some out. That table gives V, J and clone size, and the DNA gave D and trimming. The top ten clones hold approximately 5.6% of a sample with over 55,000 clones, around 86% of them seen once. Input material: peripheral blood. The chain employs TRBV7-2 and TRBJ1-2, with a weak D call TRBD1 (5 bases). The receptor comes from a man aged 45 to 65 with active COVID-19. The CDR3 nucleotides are TGTGCCAGCAGCTTAGTGGCAGGGGGCTACACCTTC. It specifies CASSLVAGGYTF.